This TCR beta chain was profiled in a study of blood T cell repertoires in COVID-19 (dated by TCRdb to 2018 to 2020). Notes on the research overall: Samples from collaborators originated in the United States, Italy and Spain and spanned both the acute and convalescent phases of COVID-19. The material from the prospective study consisted of cDNA or gDNA derived from T cells, B-cell-depleted T cells, or PBMCs. The dataset comprised deeply sampled blood TCRbeta repertoires from subjects exposed to, actively infected with, or recovered from COVID-19. The repertoires were released in a freely available public database intended as a resource for research on the immune response to SARS-CoV-2. The samples were drawn from two sources: the first 160 participants of the ongoing ImmuneRACE study, and 1,000 to 1,500 subjects contributed by 6 global collaborators. Nearly every sample came with metadata listing a de-identified subject ID, COVID-19 status, age in years and sex. HLA class I and class II types, where available, came from metadata supplied by the sample provider rather than from assay-based typing.

Measured from the cysteine to the phenylalanine, the CDR3 is 14 residues long. The read is trimmed to its CDR3 DNA, 42 bases read in frame from base 1. Clipping removes 4 bases from V and 1 base from J, with 4 as the unmatched junction base count. Per the germline V gene, SGHRS is the CDR1 and YFSETQ is the CDR2. Beyond this particular receptor, the publication reports: How much clinical and demographic metadata was included differed by source and by participant, and the metadata was provided uncurated.

TCRbeta CDR3 regions were amplified from genomic DNA by means of the immunoSEQ Assay, a bias-controlled multiplex PCR. For the original study's pipeline: Nucleated cell counts per sample were estimated from amplification of reference gene primers within the assay. To quantify the absolute abundance of each unique TCRbeta CDR3 rearrangement, sequence reads were collapsed and filtered. For each sample, productive Simpson clonality was calculated as the square root of Simpson's diversity index over productive rearrangements. TCRdb took over this immuneACCESS table, retaining in-frame rearrangements with V and J assigned. Such tables are incomplete; in checked studies, under half of the missing clones stem from an unresolved V gene, and the remainder is unexplained. The V and J calls and clone size were taken over from that table, and D and trimming were inferred from the DNA. Across this sample there are about 400,000 clones, with more than 75% seen only once. Of the sample, roughly 10% is held by the ten largest clones.

In the prospective study, participants were roughly 18 to 95 years old, resided in under 30 geographic areas of the United States, and were enrolled through a virtual design. Cohort assignment in the prospective study relied on participant-reported clinical history from a screening survey and a study questionnaire. Recovered participants in ImmuneRACE Cohort 3 were defined by two consecutive negative NP/OP PCR tests, clearance by a healthcare professional, or resolution of symptoms. In the prospective study, whole blood, serum and a nasopharyngeal or oropharyngeal swab were collected from each participant by mobile phlebotomists. Prospective study participants could optionally give additional blood draws and questionnaires over an approximately 2-month period. Before DNA extraction, blood samples from the prospective study were shipped at room temperature or frozen. With regard to this clone: Its specific antigen is unknown. No much larger clonotype is one base removed from it; base qualities were not supplied.

The V gene is TRBV5-1 and the J gene is TRBJ2-5; TRBD1 aligns with 7 central bases. The TCR was taken from a woman in her 50s who had recovered from COVID-19. Sequencing used PBMCs or T cells enriched from blood (not recorded which). CDR3 loop: CASSLGTVQETQYF. The sequence in DNA is TGCGCCAGCAGCCTGGGGACAGTCCAAGAGACCCAGTACTTC.